Below are 26 T cell receptor beta chains sequenced from a single sample in a study of blood T cell repertoires in COVID-19. Assay: immunoSEQ multiplex PCR; the TCRdb copy retains only in-frame clones and omits some. The data show roughly 23,000 clones, roughly nine tenths seen once. Sequencing input: peripheral blood. The source is a man aged 70 or older with COVID-19, enrolled during active disease.

The CDR3 loop reads CASSLSRGRDTQYF. The CDR3 region has the DNA TGTGCCAGCAGCTTGTCCAGGGGCCGAGATACGCAGTATTTT. J is TRBJ2-3 and V is TRBV11-2; the D gene is possibly TRBD1 (6 bases). V lost 3 bases and J 5 bases, leaving 12 bases between the germline ends. CDR3 length equals 14 residues. Germline CDR1 reads SGHAT; CDR2 reads FQNNGV.

The V gene is TRBV7-9, the J gene TRBJ2-7; D is perhaps TRBD2 (5 bases). The CDR3 contains 12 residues. V gave up 3 bases and J gave up 3 bases, with 6 bases separating them. Germline V gene data show CDR1 as SEHNR and CDR2 as FQNEAQ (reference sequence). The CDR3, as DNA: TGTGCCAGCAGCTTCGGGGTCTACGAGCAGTACTTC. Encoded protein: CASSFGVYEQYF.

This chain joins TRBV3-1 (or the pseudogene TRBV3-2) and TRBJ2-6; a weak D match, TRBD1 (6 bases). Germline values: CDR1 LGHDT, CDR2 YNNKEL (reference sequence). Trimming took 4 bases from V and 4 from J, leaving 14 bases between them. This CDR3 has 16 amino acids. The CDR3 sequence is CASSLEGGSGANVLTF. CDR3 DNA sequence: TGTGCCAGCAGCCTTGAAGGGGGATCCGGGGCCAACGTCCTGACTTTC.

DNA of the CDR3: TGTGCCAGCAGCGCCCAGGGCGGGGAGCTGTTTTTT. Translating it yields CASSAQGGELFF. The genes are TRBV6-5 and TRBJ2-2, with D possibly TRBD1 on 5 matching bases. The CDR3 covers 12 residues. Germline V gene sequence: CDR1 MNHEY, CDR2 SVGAGI. Trimming took off 6 bases at V and 7 bases at J, with 9 bases between the two ends.

V is TRBV7-9 and J is TRBJ2-7; the D is unclear. This CDR3 spans 11 amino acids. Per germline, CDR1 SEHNR and CDR2 FQNEAQ (reference sequence). Trimming pared 6 bases from V and 6 bases from J, leaving 9 bases between. CDR3: CASSSPSEQYF. CDR3 coding DNA: TGTGCCAGCAGTTCCCCGTCCGAGCAGTACTTC. The full variable domain, completed using reference TRBV7-9 and TRBJ2-7, is DTGVSQNPRHKITKRGQNVTFRCDPISEHNRLYWYRQTLGQGPEFLTYFQNEAQLEKSRLLSDRFSAERPKGSFSTLEIQRTEQGDSAMYLCASSSPSEQYFGPGTRLTVT.

The chain is built from TRBV19 and TRBJ2-1, with D uncertain. Trimming pared 8 bases from V and 0 bases from J, leaving 8 bases between. Germline loops: CDR1 LNHDA, CDR2 SQIVND (reference sequence). The CDR3 is 13 residues long. CDR3 loop: CASGAFSYNEQFF. The CDR3 region has the DNA TGTGCCAGTGGAGCCTTCTCCTACAATGAGCAGTTCTTC.

The chain recombines TRBV7-9 with TRBJ1-2; perhaps TRBD1 as D (6 bases). In germline, CDR1 is SEHNR, CDR2 FQNEAQ (reference sequence). Trimming pared 2 bases from V and 5 bases from J, leaving 15 bases between. CDR3 length: 15 residues. The CDR3 DNA follows: TGTGCCAGCAGCTTATCGGGGGGCGCAGGTTATGGCTACACCTTC. It yields the protein CASSLSGGAGYGYTF.

The chain carries TRBV25-1 and TRBJ2-7, with no clear D. Per the germline V gene, CDR1 is MGHDK and CDR2 is SYGVNS. Trimming removed 6 bases at V and 2 bases at J, with 5 bases between. The CDR3 spans 11 residues. CDR3 sequence: CASRDTYEQYF. DNA for the CDR3: TGTGCCAGCAGAGACACCTACGAGCAGTACTTC.

The chain combines TRBV2 with TRBJ1-1; 10 nucleotides align to TRBD1. The ends lost 6 bases at V and 3 bases at J; junction bases unmatched: 10. This CDR3 contains 16 residues. The germline V gene encodes CDR1 SNHLY and CDR2 FYNNEI. CDR3 nucleotides: TGTGCCAGCAGACCAACCGGGACAGGGGTATACACTGAAGCTTTCTTT. Translated: CASRPTGTGVYTEAFF.

The rearrangement joins TRBV27 to TRBJ2-1, with 7 bases matching TRBD1. This CDR3 is built from 14 residues. Trimming cost V 4 bases and J 8 bases; bases outside gene matches: 8. The germline CDR1 and CDR2 sequences are MNHEY and SMNVEV (reference sequence). The CDR3 reads CASSSTTDRDEQFF. In nucleotides, the CDR3 is TGTGCCAGCAGTTCGACCACTGACAGGGATGAGCAGTTCTTC.

The chain employs TRBV5-1 and TRBJ1-2; D uncertain. The CDR3 runs 13 residues. V lost 4 bases and J 0 bases, leaving 7 bases between the germline ends. Per the germline V gene, CDR1 is SGHRS and CDR2 is YFSETQ. CDR3 sequence: CASSPQTNYGYTF. The CDR3 DNA reads as TGCGCCAGCAGCCCTCAGACTAACTATGGCTACACCTTC.

V and J are TRBV5-1 and TRBJ1-2; D gene unclear. Trimming left V 0 bases short and J 6 bases short, with 12 bases between. Germline V gene lookup returns CDR1 SGHRS and CDR2 YFSETQ. The CDR3 consists of 14 residues. The CDR3 region has the DNA TGCGCCAGCAGCTTGGTTGGGCAGCCAAATGGCTACACCTTC. This sequence encodes CASSLVGQPNGYTF.

As DNA, the CDR3 is TGTGCCAGTAGTCGGGGACTAGCGGGGGGGCCAGATGAGCAGTTCTTC. It codes for CASSRGLAGGPDEQFF. The rearrangement links TRBV19 to TRBJ2-1, with 16 bases that match TRBD2. V shed 5 bases, J shed 8 bases, and the junction held 6 bases outside the gene matches. Per the germline V gene, CDR1 is LNHDA and CDR2 is SQIVND (reference sequence). The CDR3 is 16 amino acids.

The chain employs TRBV29-1 and TRBJ2-3; 8 positions match TRBD1. Germline lookup yields CDR1 SQVTM and CDR2 ANQGSEA. The CDR3 runs to 12 residues. The V segment lost 8 bases and the J segment 7 bases; nucleotides outside the gene matches: 8. The CDR3 region is CSHQGAMNTQYF. For the CDR3, the DNA is TGCAGCCACCAGGGGGCCATGAATACGCAGTATTTT.

This chain uses TRBV19 with TRBJ2-2, with D perhaps matching TRBD1 (6 bases). The CDR3 extends over 19 amino acids. The germline CDR1 and CDR2 sequences are LNHDA and SQIVND (reference sequence). V lost 0 bases, J lost 6 bases, and 23 bases lay in between. CDR3 DNA: TGTGCCAGTAGTATAGATCGTATGGGCAGGACAGTTCTCGCCGGGGAGCTGTTTTTT. This translates into CASSIDRMGRTVLAGELFF.

The V and J genes are TRBV6-4 and TRBJ2-3; D call uncertain. Germline loops: CDR1 MRHNA, CDR2 SNTAGT. The germline V and J ends were trimmed by 0 bases and 2 bases, with 12 bases remaining between them. This CDR3 has 16 residues. CDR3 in DNA: TGTGCCAGCAGTGACTCGAGGTCTCGTTTCACAGATACGCAGTATTTT. Residues: CASSDSRSRFTDTQYF.

The gene calls are TRBV4-1 and TRBJ2-7; 14 positions agree with TRBD2. CDR1 and CDR2 (germline): MGHRA, YSYEKL. Trimming took 4 bases from V and 7 from J; bases not matched to a gene: 12. The CDR3 is 17 amino acids. CDR3 sequence (DNA): TGCGCCAGCAGCCGCGGGACTAGCGGGGGACCTACGAGAGAGCAGTACTTC. It specifies CASSRGTSGGPTREQYF.

The chain joins TRBV11-1 to TRBJ2-4; D is possibly TRBD2 (7 bases). Germline V gives CDR1 SGHAT, CDR2 FQDESV (reference sequence). Trimming shortened V by 5 bases and J by 6 bases, and 14 bases separated the two germline ends. CDR3 size: 14 residues. CDR3 amino acids: CASSPRGAGNIQYF. In DNA, the CDR3 is TGTGCCAGCAGCCCACGGGGGGCCGGAAACATTCAGTACTTC.

V gene TRBV5-4 combines with J gene TRBJ2-1; D is possibly TRBD2 (6 bases). V lost 3 bases, J lost 8 bases, and 15 bases lay in between. The CDR3 runs to 14 residues. CDR1 is SGHNT, CDR2 YYREEE, per germline (reference sequence). CDR3 residues: CASSSQTSIYEQFF. DNA for the CDR3: TGTGCCAGCAGCTCTCAGACTAGTATCTATGAGCAGTTCTTC.

V gene TRBV2 combines with J gene TRBJ1-3; 7 bases agree with TRBD1. There are 15 residues in the CDR3. V lost 7 bases to trimming and J lost 0 bases; unmatched junction nucleotides: 6. CDR1 is SNHLY, CDR2 FYNNEI, per germline. This chain's CDR3 is CASTGRDSSGNTIYF. CDR3 bases: TGTGCCAGCACCGGGAGGGACAGCTCTGGAAACACCATATATTTT.

This sequence joins TRBV19 and TRBJ1-5; no reliable D call. V was cut by 3 bases and J by 1 base, with 4 bases left in between. CDR3 length: 13 amino acids. Looked up from germline, CDR1 is LNHDA and CDR2 is SQIVND (reference sequence). In DNA form, the CDR3 reads TGTGCCAGTAGTATTCAGAGCAATCAGCCCCAGCATTTT. Amino acids: CASSIQSNQPQHF.

This chain links TRBV7-2 with TRBJ2-3, with D possibly TRBD2 on 5 matching bases. Germline lookup yields CDR1 SGHTA and CDR2 FQGNSA. The length of the CDR3 is 16 residues. V lost 1 base and J 4 bases, leaving 15 bases between the germline ends. CDR3 bases: TGTGCCAGCAGCTTAGGAGTAGCGAGCCGGTCAGATACGCAGTATTTT. Translated, it gives CASSLGVASRSDTQYF.

This chain connects TRBV7-8 to TRBJ2-1, with D perhaps matching TRBD2 (7 bases). V was clipped by 0 bases and J by 6 bases, with 12 bases between them. The germline gives CDR1 SGHVS, CDR2 FQNEAQ. CDR3 length: 15 amino acids. The CDR3 loop is CASSLAGGPGNEQFF. The CDR3 DNA sequence: TGTGCCAGCAGCTTAGCGGGGGGGCCTGGCAATGAGCAGTTCTTC.

The chain recombines TRBV6-5 with TRBJ2-7, with a possible D match to TRBD2 (5 bases). V was cut by 2 bases and J by 6 bases, with 17 bases left in between. This CDR3 is built from 15 residues. The germline V gene encodes CDR1 MNHEY and CDR2 SVGAGI. CDR3 DNA sequence: TGTGCCAGCAGTTACGACCGGACTGGCACCGGCGAGCAGTACTTC. Translation gives CASSYDRTGTGEQYF.

The rearrangement uses TRBV5-6 and TRBJ1-1, with D uncertain. This CDR3 comprises 14 residues. The ends were cut back, 4 bases at V and 7 bases at J, with 17 bases in the middle. Per the germline V gene, CDR1 is SGHDT and CDR2 is YYEEEE. The CDR3, as DNA: TGTGCCAGCAGCCCTGCTCTTGTAGAGGGTGAAGCTTTCTTT. Its translation: CASSPALVEGEAFF. Looking up the rest from reference TRBV5-6 and TRBJ1-1 gives the full variable domain: DAGVTQSPTHLIKTRGQQVTLRCSPKSGHDTVSWYQQALGQGPQFIFQYYEEEERQRGNFPDRFSGHQFPNYSSELNVNALLLGDSALYLCASSPALVEGEAFFGQGTRLTVV.

The chain couples TRBV27 to TRBJ1-2; D unresolved. This CDR3 spans 15 amino acids. Per germline, CDR1 MNHEY and CDR2 SMNVEV (reference sequence). V was clipped by 3 bases and J by 1 base, with 12 bases between them. CDR3 in DNA: TGTGCCAGCAGTTTTAGTGATCCTTTTAACTATGGCTACACCTTC. This gives the protein CASSFSDPFNYGYTF.